The 2 T cell receptor beta chains listed next were all sequenced from one sample in a study of control samples from healthy donors and cancer patients. Profiled with immunoSEQ multiplex PCR; TCRdb holds only in-frame clones, not every one. The sample carries about 150,000 clones, 85% to 95% recorded once. Sequenced: blood. The receptor source for this set is a man aged 45-65 years in good health.

The table lists this clone with a count of one. The chain recombines TRBV5-8 with TRBJ2-3, with D perhaps assigned TRBD1 or TRBD2 (6 bases each). CDR1 and CDR2 from the germline V gene are SGHTS and YDEGEE. The ends were cut back, 4 bases at V and 3 bases at J, with 9 bases in the middle. The CDR3 sequence is 13 residues long. In DNA, the CDR3 is TGTGCCAGCAGCATAGGGGGGACAGATACGCAGTATTTT. It codes for CASSIGGTDTQYF.

The chain carries TRBV24-1 and TRBJ2-5; 12 bases fit TRBD2. CDR3 length: 15 amino acids. With V trimmed by 3 bases and J by 5 bases, 3 bases remained unmatched. Germline CDR1 KGHDR, CDR2 SFDVKD. The chain's CDR3 is CATSDPGTSGETQYF. Written as DNA, the CDR3 is TGTGCCACCAGTGATCCCGGGACTAGCGGGGAGACCCAGTACTTC.